This TCR beta chain came from a study of cytomegalovirus exposure and HLA in healthy donors (TCRdb year 2017). Study-wide context: According to a later analysis, the roughly 120 validation repertoires were produced on the same platform as the 666 repertoires of the first cohort. The aim of the study was to test whether cataloging public T cell receptors could identify signatures of past pathogen exposure. Along with the 666-subject first cohort, a separate validation cohort of about 110 different subjects was used. To predict cytomegalovirus infection status, the study brought together high-throughput TCR immunosequencing, statistical association of individual TCRs with disease status, and machine learning.

Points the paper makes about the study in general: The authors suggested that the approach could potentially be generalized to other disease states and immunological phenotypes. The classifier was reported to diagnose cytomegalovirus status with high specificity and sensitivity in both the original and validation cohorts. In vitro tests confirmed that a few of the cytomegalovirus-associated TCR beta chains recognize cytomegalovirus antigens. A total of fewer than 200 TCR beta chains were listed by the study as associated with cytomegalovirus. Across donors, most TCR sequences were observed very rarely, whereas some public TCRs were present in many individuals. A later analysis had no HLA typing for the validation cohort, so co-occurrence there was scored across all 130 or so repertoires. In a later analysis, TCRs clustered in the first cohort were found to also tend to co-occur in the 120 or so validation repertoires, with 90% to 95% of cluster scores above 0.

A note on this clone: Its recognized antigen is unknown. Base qualities are not recorded, but no much larger clone differs from it by a single base.

V and J are trimmed by 3 bases and 7 bases, and the gene matches miss 11 bases of the junction. As encoded in the germline V gene (reference sequence), CDR1 is SGHNT while CDR2 is YYREEE. The CDR3 sequence holds 16 residues, the cysteine and phenylalanine included. CDR3 DNA only is kept here, 48 bases in frame from base 1. Receptor libraries were prepared by the immunoSEQ multiplex PCR assay. As for the original processing: A statistical classification framework was built to diagnose cytomegalovirus status from the catalog of TCR beta chain sequences. The immuneACCESS repertoire file appears here via TCRdb, limited to in-frame rearrangements. These files lack a portion of the clones; in checked studies, under half of the deficit traces to unresolved V genes, and the cause of the others is not known. D and trimming were read from the DNA, whereas the V and J calls and clone size are those reported in that table. In this sample the table shows 70,000 or so clones, 94% of which occur a single time. The biggest ten clones account for approximately 0.99% of the sample.

The donors were included in the validation cohort of 130 or so subjects, a group kept apart from the 666-subject first cohort. The chain joins TRBV5-4 to TRBJ2-1, and 9 junctional nucleotides match TRBD2. The TCR sequence derives from a woman in her late teens or twenties in good health and CMV-seronegative. Sequenced: PBMCs. The base sequence is TGTGCCAGCAGCTGGCCCTTAGCGGGGGAGGGGAATGAGCAGTTCTTC. Translation gives CASSWPLAGEGNEQFF. The entire variable domain, with the stretches around the CDR3 drawn from the reference TRBV5-4 and TRBJ2-1 proteins, is ETGVTQSPTHLIKTRGQQVTLRCSSQSGHNTVSWYQQALGQGPQFIFQYYREEENGRGNFPPRFSGLQFPNYSSELNVNALELDDSALYLCASSWPLAGEGNEQFFGPGTRLTVL.